This entry features one TCR beta chain sequence. Its antigen remains unidentified. The assay was immunoSEQ multiplex PCR, and TCRdb's table has in-frame clones only and misses some. The sample consists of 300,000 to 450,000 clones, around 86% of them appearing once. This sample is drawn from a study of cytomegalovirus exposure and HLA in healthy donors. Study outcomes and limitations: A few chains tied to CMV proved CMV antigen-specific in vitro. According to a later analysis, TCR clusters from the first cohort tended to co-occur in the 110 or so validation repertoires. Cytomegalovirus-associated status was assigned to approximately 160 TCR beta chains. High sensitivity and specificity were reportedly achieved when the classifier diagnosed cytomegalovirus status.

This CDR3 is built from 13 residues. Per germline, CDR1 GTSNPN and CDR2 SVGIG (reference sequence). V was clipped by 1 base and J by 2 bases, with 8 bases between them. This TCR was recovered from a woman aged 18-29 years in good health and CMV-seronegative. The rearrangement links TRBV30 to TRBJ2-5, with a possible D match to TRBD1 (6 bases). Sample: PBMCs. This CDR3 is CAWSGTEQETQYF. For the CDR3, the DNA is TGTGCCTGGAGTGGGACAGAGCAAGAGACCCAGTACTTC.